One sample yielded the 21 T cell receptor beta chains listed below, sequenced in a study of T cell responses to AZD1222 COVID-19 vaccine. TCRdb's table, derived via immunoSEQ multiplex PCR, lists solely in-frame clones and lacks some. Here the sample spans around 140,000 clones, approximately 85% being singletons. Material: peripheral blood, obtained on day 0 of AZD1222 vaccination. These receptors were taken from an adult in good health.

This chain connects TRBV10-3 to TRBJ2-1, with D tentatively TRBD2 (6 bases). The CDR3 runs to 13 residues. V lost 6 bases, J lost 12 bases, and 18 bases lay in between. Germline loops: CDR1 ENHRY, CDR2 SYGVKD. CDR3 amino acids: CAISYLGRGGQFF. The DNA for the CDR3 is TGTGCCATCAGCTATCTTGGGCGGGGTGGGCAGTTCTTC.

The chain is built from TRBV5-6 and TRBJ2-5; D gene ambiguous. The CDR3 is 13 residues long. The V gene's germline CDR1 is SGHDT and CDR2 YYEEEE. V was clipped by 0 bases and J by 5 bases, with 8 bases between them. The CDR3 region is CASSLDRAETQYF. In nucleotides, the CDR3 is TGTGCCAGCAGCTTGGACCGGGCGGAGACCCAGTACTTC.

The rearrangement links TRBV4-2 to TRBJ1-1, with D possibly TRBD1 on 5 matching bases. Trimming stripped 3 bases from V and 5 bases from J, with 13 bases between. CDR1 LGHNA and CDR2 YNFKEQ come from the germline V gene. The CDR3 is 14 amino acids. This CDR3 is CASSQPGRETEAFF. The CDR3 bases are TGTGCCAGCAGCCAGCCGGGACGCGAGACTGAAGCTTTCTTT.

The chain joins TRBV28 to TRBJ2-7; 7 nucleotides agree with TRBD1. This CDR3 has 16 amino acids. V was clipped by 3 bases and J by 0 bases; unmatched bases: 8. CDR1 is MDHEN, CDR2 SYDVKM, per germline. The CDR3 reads CASSFMDRRHSYEQYF. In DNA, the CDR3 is TGTGCCAGCAGTTTTATGGACAGGAGGCACTCCTACGAGCAGTACTTC.

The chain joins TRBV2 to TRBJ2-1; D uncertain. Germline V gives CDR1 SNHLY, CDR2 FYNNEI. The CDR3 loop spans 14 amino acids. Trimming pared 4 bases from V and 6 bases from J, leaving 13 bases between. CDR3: CASSVRASSNEQFF. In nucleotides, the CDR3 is TGTGCCAGCAGTGTTAGGGCGTCTAGCAATGAGCAGTTCTTC.

This chain's CDR3 is CASSWDRGPGYTF. CDR3 DNA sequence: TGTGCCAGCAGCTGGGACAGGGGACCTGGCTACACCTTC. The V call is TRBV5-8, the J call TRBJ1-2, with 10 positions matching TRBD1. The CDR3 extends over 13 amino acids. Looked up from germline, CDR1 is SGHTS and CDR2 is YDEGEE. V was pared by 3 bases and J by 7 bases, with 3 bases of the junction left unmatched.

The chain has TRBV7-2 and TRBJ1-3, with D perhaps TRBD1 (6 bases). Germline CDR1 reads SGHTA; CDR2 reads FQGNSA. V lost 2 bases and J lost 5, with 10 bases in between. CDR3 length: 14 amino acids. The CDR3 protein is CASSLPGGRNTIYF. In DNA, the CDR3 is TGTGCCAGCAGCTTACCCGGGGGCCGAAACACCATATATTTT.

CDR3 protein: CASSDPGTTRYEQYF. As DNA, the CDR3 is TGCGCCAGCAGCGACCCCGGGACCACTCGCTACGAGCAGTACTTC. The V and J genes are TRBV5-1 and TRBJ2-7; D possibly uses TRBD1 or TRBD2 (5 bases each). Germline V gene sequence: CDR1 SGHRS, CDR2 YFSETQ. This CDR3 is 15 amino acids long. Trimming pared 4 bases from V and 3 bases from J, leaving 17 bases between.

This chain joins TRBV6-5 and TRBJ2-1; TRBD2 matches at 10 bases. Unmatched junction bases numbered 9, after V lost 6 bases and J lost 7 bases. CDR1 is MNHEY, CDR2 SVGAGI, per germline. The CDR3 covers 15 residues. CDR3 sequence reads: CASRNERGGWNEQFF. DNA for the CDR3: TGTGCCAGCAGGAATGAGCGGGGGGGTTGGAATGAGCAGTTCTTC.

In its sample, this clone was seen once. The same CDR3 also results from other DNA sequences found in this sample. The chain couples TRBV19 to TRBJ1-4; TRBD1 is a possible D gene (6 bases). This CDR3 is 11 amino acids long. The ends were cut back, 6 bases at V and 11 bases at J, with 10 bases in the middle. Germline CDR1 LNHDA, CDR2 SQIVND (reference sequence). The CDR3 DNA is TGTGCCAGTAGAGGGGGTTGGAAACTGTTTTTT. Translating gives CASRGGWKLFF.

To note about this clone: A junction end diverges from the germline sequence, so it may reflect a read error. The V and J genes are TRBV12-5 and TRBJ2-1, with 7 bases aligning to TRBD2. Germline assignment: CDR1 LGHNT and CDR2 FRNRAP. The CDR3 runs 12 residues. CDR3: CASSGAAGRGVF. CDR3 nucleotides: TGTGCTAGTTCGGGAGCCGCGGGACGGGGGGTCTTC.

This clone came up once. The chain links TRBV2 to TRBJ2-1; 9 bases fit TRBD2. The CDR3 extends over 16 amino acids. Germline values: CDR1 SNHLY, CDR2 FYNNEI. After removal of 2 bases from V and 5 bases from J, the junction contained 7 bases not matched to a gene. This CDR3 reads CASSERASGAHNEQFF. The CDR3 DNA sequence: TGTGCCAGCAGTGAAAGGGCTAGCGGGGCTCACAATGAGCAGTTCTTC. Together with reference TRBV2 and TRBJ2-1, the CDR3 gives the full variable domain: EPEVTQTPSHQVTQMGQEVILRCVPISNHLYFYWYRQILGQKVEFLVSFYNNEISEKSEIFDDQFSVERPDGSNFTLKIRSTKLEDSAMYFCASSERASGAHNEQFFGPGTRLTVL.

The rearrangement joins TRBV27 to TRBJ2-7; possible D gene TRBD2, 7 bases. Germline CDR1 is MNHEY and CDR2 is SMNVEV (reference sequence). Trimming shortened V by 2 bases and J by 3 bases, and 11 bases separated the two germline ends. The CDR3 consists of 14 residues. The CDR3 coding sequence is TGTGCCAGCAGTTTAGGGGGGGCGGGCTACGAGCAGTACTTC. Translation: CASSLGGAGYEQYF.

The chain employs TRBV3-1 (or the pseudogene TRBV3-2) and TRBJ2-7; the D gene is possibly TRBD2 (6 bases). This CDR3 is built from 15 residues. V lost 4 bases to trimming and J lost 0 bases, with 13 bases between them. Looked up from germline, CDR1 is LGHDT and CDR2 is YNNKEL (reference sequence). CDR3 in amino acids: CASSPRSGSSYEQYF. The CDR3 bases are TGTGCCAGCAGCCCCCGTAGCGGAAGCTCCTACGAGCAGTACTTC.

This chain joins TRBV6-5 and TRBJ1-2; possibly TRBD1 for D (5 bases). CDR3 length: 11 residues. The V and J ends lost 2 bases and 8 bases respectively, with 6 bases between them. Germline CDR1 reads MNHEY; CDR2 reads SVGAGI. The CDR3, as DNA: TGTGCCAGCAGTTACGGGGGGGGCTACACCTTC. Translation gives CASSYGGGYTF.

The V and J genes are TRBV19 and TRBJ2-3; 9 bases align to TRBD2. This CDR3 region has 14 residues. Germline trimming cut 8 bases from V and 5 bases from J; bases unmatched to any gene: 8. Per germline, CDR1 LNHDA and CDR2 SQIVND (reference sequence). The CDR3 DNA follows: TGTGCCAGTGCAATAGCGGGAGAGGAAGATACGCAGTATTTT. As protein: CASAIAGEEDTQYF.

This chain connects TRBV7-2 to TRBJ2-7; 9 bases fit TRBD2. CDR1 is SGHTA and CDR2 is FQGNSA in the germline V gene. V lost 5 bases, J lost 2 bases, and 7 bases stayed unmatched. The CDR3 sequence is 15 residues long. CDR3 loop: CASSDGGGRAYEQYF. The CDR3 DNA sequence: TGTGCCAGCAGCGACGGTGGCGGGAGGGCCTACGAGCAGTACTTC.

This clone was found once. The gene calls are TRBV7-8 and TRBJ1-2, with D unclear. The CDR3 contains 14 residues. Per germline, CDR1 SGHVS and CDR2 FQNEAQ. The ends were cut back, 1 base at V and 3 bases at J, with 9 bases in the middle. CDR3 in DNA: TGTGCCAGCAGCTTAGGGGCATTTGACTATGGCTACACCTTC. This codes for CASSLGAFDYGYTF.

The chain's CDR3 is CASSPITTDTQYF. The CDR3 DNA sequence: TGTGCCAGTAGTCCCATAACGACAGATACGCAGTATTTT. The chain joins TRBV19 to TRBJ2-3; D is uncertain. Germline CDR1 and CDR2: LNHDA and SQIVND (reference sequence). The CDR3 spans 13 residues. Trimming removed 5 bases at V and 3 bases at J, with 9 bases between. Variable domain in full (rest from reference TRBV19 and TRBJ2-3): DGGITQSPKYLFRKEGQNVTLSCEQNLNHDAMYWYRQDPGQGLRLIYYSQIVNDFQKGDIAEGYSVSREKKESFPLTVTSAQKNPTAFYLCASSPITTDTQYFGPGTRLTVL.

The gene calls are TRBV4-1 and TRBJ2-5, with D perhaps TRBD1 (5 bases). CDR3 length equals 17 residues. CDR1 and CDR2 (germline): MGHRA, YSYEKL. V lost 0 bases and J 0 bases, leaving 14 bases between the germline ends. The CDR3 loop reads CASSQDKVRGNQETQYF. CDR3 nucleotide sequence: TGCGCCAGCAGCCAAGATAAGGTTAGGGGAAACCAAGAGACCCAGTACTTC.

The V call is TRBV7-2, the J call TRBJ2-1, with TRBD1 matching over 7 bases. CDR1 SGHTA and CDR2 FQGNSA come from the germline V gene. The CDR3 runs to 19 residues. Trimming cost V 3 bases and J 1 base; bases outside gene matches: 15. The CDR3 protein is CASSFIITGAQGSYNEQFF. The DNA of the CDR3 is TGTGCCAGCAGCTTCATAATTACAGGGGCCCAAGGTTCCTACAATGAGCAGTTCTTC.